This T cell receptor beta chain was identified during a study of T cell responses to AZD1222 COVID-19 vaccine. Looking at the study overall: Second doses at about 4 or about 12 weeks were pooled. Findings of the study overall: Donors skewed white British and female; clonal diversity was possibly underestimated. Among spike-specific TCRs, nearly half reportedly target unmutated variant regions. Repertoire samples came only from after the peak T cell response.

A remark on this clone: Its specificity is unknown.

Profiled with immunoSEQ multiplex PCR; TCRdb holds only in-frame clones, not every one. The sample yields some 130,000 clones, about nine tenths seen once. There are 14 residues in the CDR3. V was pared by 4 bases and J by 4 bases, with 13 bases between. CDR1 is SGHNT, CDR2 YENEEA, per germline. This TCR was sampled from an adult in good health. The chain is built from TRBV11-3 and TRBJ1-1; D remains ambiguous. This specimen consisted of peripheral blood, obtained on day 0 of AZD1222 vaccination. The CDR3 nucleotides are TGTGCCAGCAGCTATACCCTCCGAAGCACTGAAGCTTTCTTT. It is translated as CASSYTLRSTEAFF.